The entry below describes one T cell receptor (beta chain). Taking its sample share into account, this clonotype is large (0.1 to 1%). Its antigen is not yet known. The record has no base qualities; no much larger clone is one base away. Without any cell sorting, total RNA and DNA were co-extracted from approximately 20-30 mg of bulk tissue using the AllPrep DNA/RNA mini kit. Between late 2015 and 2016, a handful of patients in China with histopathologically diagnosed primary liver carcinoma had surgical resection. At the time of sampling, the patients had chronic HBV infection and had not received any treatment. Five spatially separated regions were sampled from each tumor: the superior, inferior, left-lateral and right-lateral poles, plus the tumor centre. More than 90% viable tumor cells were found by histology in every tumor sample. Each fresh piece of tumor and adjacent tissue was cut in two, with one half stored in RNAlater at -80 degrees C and the other half sent for histology.

Trimming accounts for 2 bases at V and 9 bases at J, while the number of junction bases matched to no gene is 7. The CDR3 holds 13 amino acids from the cysteine to the phenylalanine. Solely the CDR3 DNA is kept, with 39 bases framed from the first base. CDR1 is given as SGHDT and CDR2 as YYEEEE, both from the germline V gene. TCRbeta-specific cDNA was reverse-transcribed from around 500 ng total RNA using a constant-region primer and ProtoScript II reverse transcriptase. Construction of the TCRbeta libraries relied on three nested rounds of multiplex PCR, following a slightly modified ARM-PCR procedure. Each of the first two PCR rounds ran for around 11 cycles using multiplex TRBV1-TRBV30 forward primers together with a Cbeta reverse primer. Sample barcodes and Illumina adapters were attached in a final 25-cycle PCR using Deep VentR polymerase. Amplicons of 200-500 bp were gel-purified with a QIAquick gel extraction kit before sequencing. An Illumina HiSeq 2500 was used to sequence the TCRbeta amplicons with 250-bp paired-end reads. The published analysis was carried out like this. To recover full CDR3 sequences, reads were quality-trimmed using Trimmomatic v0.33 and paired reads were then merged using FLASH v1.2.11. V, D and J germline segments were assigned to the rearranged TCRbeta sequences using MiGEC v1.2.1b. VDJtools v1.0.0 computed clonotype statistics and Shannon-Wiener diversity indices. Except for diversity analysis, only the 250 most abundant clonotypes of each sample were used in subsequent analyses to reduce sampling bias. TCRdb trimmed the raw reads at Q25, called clones with MiXCR and kept productive beta chains. Every CDR3 protein is listed once, alongside the most common genes and DNA of its rows. The V and J calls reflect TCRdb's pipeline rather than the authors' work. This sample holds around 19,000 distinct CDR3 sequences; 60% to 80% were observed only once. The ten largest clonotypes hold approximately 41% of the sample.

The data belong to a study of tumor-infiltrating lymphocytes in primary liver carcinoma (dated by TCRdb to about 2017). Study-level background: Of the five patients (three men and two women, aged 30 to 69 years), four had hepatocellular carcinoma and one had combined HCC and intrahepatic cholangiocarcinoma. The tumors of the five patients were staged as T1-T3 N0M0, with maximum diameters ranging from roughly 4.2 to 11 cm. Each sample produced about 3.5 to 8 million productive TCRbeta reads, and read depth showed no significant difference between tissue types. Across five regions of each liver tumor, along with adjacent normal tissue and blood, the study brought together TCRbeta repertoire sequencing, expression microarrays and whole-exome sequencing. A total of some 35 specimens from 5 patients went through TCRbeta repertoire sequencing, namely 25 tumor regions, 5 adjacent noncancerous liver tissues and 5 peripheral blood samples. To link TCRbeta repertoire diversity to the local molecular phenotype, the approximately 23 tumor region samples were profiled with Agilent mRNA microarrays. Reproducibility between technical replicate repertoires was high, with correlation coefficients above 0.98 and mean shared-clone rates approximately 0.88.

General findings and caveats noted by the study authors: Only a few patients were included in the study, and the authors note that the findings should be validated in a larger study. Only roughly 8-25% of top clones appeared in all five regions of a tumor, which suggests that tumor-infiltrating T cells are spatially heterogeneous. Only the TCR beta chain was sequenced, so true repertoire diversity is likely underestimated because unpaired alpha chains were not captured. The top 250 clones accounted for a significantly greater share of the repertoire in tumors than in blood (p = 0.039). Repertoire overlap was found to be higher between tumor regions (mean approximately 35%) than between tumor-adjacent (approximately 17%) or tumor-blood (14%) pairs, consistent with antigen-driven expansion. Bulk unsorted samples precluded comparing CD4+ and CD8+ T cell repertoires.

This receptor was taken from a woman aged 30 to 39 with primary liver carcinoma and hepatitis B virus infection. The chain uses TRBV5-6 and TRBJ2-7; TRBD1 lines up with 8 middle nucleotides. Input material: liver tumor tissue from sampling region 4. The cell subset or site label, read with the paper, signifies: tumor region T4, right-lateral pole. The sequenced DNA is TGTGCCAGCAGCTTACGGACAGGGCTATCGCAGTACTTC. Its protein is CASSLRTGLSQYF.